This entry is about one TCR beta chain. Antigen: not known. cDNA molecules, individually, were tagged with unique molecular identifiers. TCRdb fed the 5' RACE reads into MiXCR, producing one record per CDR3 protein. Altogether tens of thousands of distinct CDR3 sequences are present, around 10% being singletons, with the ten largest covering less than 10%. This sample is part of a study of early T cells in non-severe SARS-CoV-2 infection. Across the study: Whole-blood bulk RNA, unsorted, was sequenced, and chains were unpaired.

General study findings and limits: Matching against VDJdb likely underestimated virus-specific expansions, favoring anti-spike CD8.

CDR3 length: 14 amino acids. V lost 6 bases and J lost 1, with 9 bases in between. Germline CDR1 SGHTA, CDR2 FQGNSA. The chain uses TRBV7-2 and TRBJ2-2, with D unclear. This receptor was obtained from an adult who was a healthcare worker with PCR-confirmed SARS-CoV-2 infection or an uninfected control (not recorded which). Sample: whole blood, taken at baseline. CDR3 nucleotide sequence: TGTGCCAGCAGGGGCTTTTTGAACACCGGGGAGCTGTTTTTT. This codes for CASRGFLNTGELFF.